This T cell receptor beta chain was found in a study of shared clonotypes between healthy human individuals. Healthy HIV-negative adults without recent acute infections or vaccinations served as donors. Both subsets, CD45RA+ naive and CD45RA-negative memory, were split from the CD4+ cells. The test was conducted at deep level. Sorted-subset replicate PCR reactions were performed with approximately 180 ng DNA, corresponding to 30,000 to 35,000 T cell genomes. Libraries were prepared by immunoSEQ multiplex PCR; TCRdb keeps only in-frame clonotypes and omits some of them. The table shows 730,000 or so clones, with around 72% occurring only once. This CDR3 is built from 15 residues. CDR1 MDHEN and CDR2 SYDVKM come from the germline V gene. V lost 7 bases and J lost 4; bases outside the gene matches: 8.

V and J are TRBV28 and TRBJ2-3, with TRBD2 matching over 10 bases. Material: memory CD4+ T cells sorted from blood. Specified subset: CD45RA-negative fraction. The source is a woman in her thirties in good health. In nucleotides, the CDR3 is TGTGCCAGCAATAATAGCGGGAGGAGCGCAGATACGCAGTATTTT. Translating gives CASNNSGRSADTQYF.